This is a list of T cell receptor beta chains from one sample in a study of blood T cell repertoires in COVID-19. This table comes from immunoSEQ multiplex PCR, and its TCRdb copy is limited to in-frame clones, with some not included. Among 69,000 or so clones listed, about four fifths were seen once. Sequencing used peripheral blood. The receptors derive from a woman of 80 years or more with acute or convalescent COVID-19. Each CDR3 is given with its conserved first and last residue. Each record gives: J gene, V gene, CDR3 protein.

j_call: TRBJ1-4; v_call: TRBV6-5; cdr3_aa: CASSRGPNEKLFF
j_call: TRBJ1-5; v_call: TRBV28; cdr3_aa: CASDRIGQPQHF
j_call: TRBJ2-7; v_call: TRBV6-5; cdr3_aa: CASSYFDRGTYEQYF
j_call: TRBJ2-7; v_call: TRBV12-3/TRBV12-4; cdr3_aa: CASSKSGVGEQYF
j_call: TRBJ1-3; v_call: TRBV9; cdr3_aa: CASSVGGDRVTSRRNTIYF
j_call: TRBJ2-7; v_call: TRBV14; cdr3_aa: CASSQEIPDKQYF
j_call: TRBJ2-1; v_call: TRBV7-3; cdr3_aa: CASSLTYLAGGSNEQFF
j_call: TRBJ2-1; v_call: TRBV10-2; cdr3_aa: CASSEPDRGMQFF
j_call: TRBJ2-1; v_call: TRBV30; cdr3_aa: CAWSVDRETQFF
j_call: TRBJ2-2; v_call: TRBV3-1/TRBV3-2; cdr3_aa: CASSQDPGSNTGELFF
j_call: TRBJ2-7; v_call: TRBV6-5; cdr3_aa: CASRGTGDRYEQYF
j_call: TRBJ2-3; v_call: TRBV6-5; cdr3_aa: CASRGTGEPGDTQYF
j_call: TRBJ2-1; v_call: TRBV10-1; cdr3_aa: CASSESSGGQNEQFF
j_call: TRBJ1-2; v_call: TRBV7-6; cdr3_aa: CASSLRQENGYTF